The T cell receptor beta chain described here comes from a study of blood T cell repertoires in COVID-19. Per the germline V gene, CDR1 is SGHDT and CDR2 is YYEEEE. Trimming cost V 4 bases and J 10 bases; bases outside gene matches: 8. This CDR3 contains 13 residues. Some clones are missing from TCRdb's copy, which holds only in-frame ones; the method was immunoSEQ multiplex PCR. The sample holds a few hundred thousand clones, around 83% seen once. The chain recombines TRBV5-6 with TRBJ1-2; 9 positions agree with TRBD1. This TCR came from a man aged 25 to 45 who had recovered from COVID-19. The sequencing input was peripheral blood. The CDR3 loop reads CASSIGQGTAYTF. In DNA, the CDR3 is TGTGCCAGCAGCATCGGACAGGGGACCGCCTACACCTTC.